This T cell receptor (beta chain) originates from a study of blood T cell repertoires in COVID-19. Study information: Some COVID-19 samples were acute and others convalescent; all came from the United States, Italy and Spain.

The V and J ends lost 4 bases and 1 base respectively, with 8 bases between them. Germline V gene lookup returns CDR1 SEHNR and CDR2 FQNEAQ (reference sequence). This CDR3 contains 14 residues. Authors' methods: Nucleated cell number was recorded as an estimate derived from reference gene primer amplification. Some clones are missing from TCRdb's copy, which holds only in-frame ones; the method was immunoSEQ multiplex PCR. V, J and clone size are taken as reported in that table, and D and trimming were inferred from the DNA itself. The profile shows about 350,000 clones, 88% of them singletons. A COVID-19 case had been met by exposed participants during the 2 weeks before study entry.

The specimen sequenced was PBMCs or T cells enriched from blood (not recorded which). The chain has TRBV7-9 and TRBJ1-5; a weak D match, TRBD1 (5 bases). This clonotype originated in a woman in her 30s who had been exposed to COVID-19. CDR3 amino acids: CASSSSGSNQPQHF. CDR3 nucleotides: TGTGCCAGCAGCTCCTCAGGGAGCAATCAGCCCCAGCATTTT.